This is a list of T cell receptor beta chains from one sample in a study of Ad26.COV2.S vaccination and SARS-CoV-2 variants. Data came from immunoSEQ multiplex PCR; TCRdb stores just in-frame clones and leaves some out. The sample contains about 380,000 clones, roughly 80% of which appear only once. The source was peripheral blood, collected in a trial of Ad26.COV2.S vaccine versus placebo. Source of these receptors: a person aged 18-60 years who received the Ad26.COV2.S COVID-19 vaccine or a placebo. The CDR3 runs from the conserved cysteine through the conserved F or W. A D gene is named only where the DNA matches it firmly. Rows give clone size only sometimes, using once, few, many, or a class for an expanded clone.

d_gene,j_gene,v_gene,abundance,CDR3nt,CDR3aa
TRBD1,TRBJ2-3,TRBV9,-,TGTGCCAGCAGCCCCCACTTGAGGGGGCTAAAGGAAGATACGCAGTATTTT,CASSPHLRGLKEDTQYF
-,TRBJ1-4,TRBV18,-,TGTGCCAGCTCAGCTCAGGTTGTCACAACTAATGAAAAACTGTTTTTT,CASSAQVVTTNEKLFF
-,TRBJ1-5,TRBV10-3,-,TGTGCCATCAGTGAAGGGACCGATGGCAATCAGCCCCAGCATTTT,CAISEGTDGNQPQHF
-,TRBJ2-5,TRBV2,once,TGTGCCAGCGATCGGAGGGCAACTCGGGAAGAGACCCAGTACTTC,CASDRRATREETQYF
TRBD1,TRBJ2-4,TRBV20-1,-,TGCAGTGCTAGTGGCGGGACAGGGTCTGGATCTAAAAACATTCAGTACTTC,CSASGGTGSGSKNIQYF
TRBD1,TRBJ2-3,TRBV5-1,-,TGCGCCAGCAGCAGAATCGGACAGGCTACTAGCACAGATACGCAGTATTTT,CASSRIGQATSTDTQYF
TRBD1,TRBJ2-7,TRBV5-4,-,TGTGCCAGCAGCTTGGGGCAGGGGGCCAGGGAGCAGTACTTC,CASSLGQGAREQYF
TRBD2,TRBJ2-3,TRBV11-2,-,TGTGCCAGCAGCCTGTCTGGGGCGGGAGGGGTGACAGATACGCAGTATTTT,CASSLSGAGGVTDTQYF
-,TRBJ1-2,TRBV5-8,-,TGTGCCAGCAGCTTGGAAGGGTTGAACGCTAACTATGGCTACACCTTC,CASSLEGLNANYGYTF
-,TRBJ2-2,TRBV5-1,-,TGCGCCAGCAGCTTGGGGAGGCTAGATCCCACCGGGGAGCTGTTTTTT,CASSLGRLDPTGELFF
-,TRBJ1-2,TRBV2,-,TGTGCCAGCAGTGTTATCGCAACCTACGGTGGCTACACCTTC,CASSVIATYGGYTF
-,TRBJ1-1,TRBV6-5,-,TGTGCCAGCAGTCCGGGGTCCAGGGAAGCTTTCTTT,CASSPGSREAFF
-,TRBJ1-1,TRBV5-8,-,TGTGCCAGCAGCTTGGAATGGTCCGCGTTTGAAGCTTTCTTT,CASSLEWSAFEAFF
-,TRBJ1-2,TRBV29-1,-,TGCAGCGTTGAAGATCGGGAACTCCTAGGGTATGGCTACACCTTC,CSVEDRELLGYGYTF
TRBD1,TRBJ1-2,TRBV29-1,-,TGCAGCGTGGGACAGGGTAGGGGCTATGGCTACACCTTC,CSVGQGRGYGYTF
-,TRBJ1-2,TRBV5-6,-,TGTGCCAGCAGCTTGGCCATGTATGGCTACACCTTC,CASSLAMYGYTF
-,TRBJ2-3,TRBV3-1/TRBV3-2,-,TGTGCCAGCAGCCAGGGGTGGGATACGCAGTATTTT,CASSQGWDTQYF
TRBD1,TRBJ1-6,TRBV10-3,-,TGTGCCATCAGTGAGGGACAGGGGAGCAATTCACCCCTCCACTTT,CAISEGQGSNSPLHF
TRBD2,TRBJ2-1,TRBV7-2,-,TGTGCCAGCAGCCGGACTAGCGGGAAGGATGAGCAGTTCTTC,CASSRTSGKDEQFF
-,TRBJ1-6,TRBV5-1,once,TGCGCCAGCAGCTTGGAGGTGACCGATAATTCACCCCTCCACTTT,CASSLEVTDNSPLHF
-,TRBJ1-6,TRBV6-5,-,TGTGCCACTTGTCGAGGGGGAGGTAATTCACCCCTCCACTTT,CATCRGGGNSPLHF
-,TRBJ1-2,TRBV5-4,-,TGTGCCAGCAGCTTACTTGAGGTTTATGGCTACACCTTC,CASSLLEVYGYTF
-,TRBJ1-1,TRBV20-1,-,TGCAGTGCGCACACTGAAGCTTTCTTT,CSAHTEAFF
-,TRBJ1-1,TRBV7-9,few,TGTGCCAGCAGCACGTCTGGTGGCAGGGGGAACACTGAAGCTTTCTTT,CASSTSGGRGNTEAFF
TRBD1,TRBJ2-5,TRBV27,-,TGTGCCAGCGGGGACAGGGCCCAAGAGACCCAGTACTTC,CASGDRAQETQYF
TRBD1,TRBJ1-2,TRBV4-3,-,TGCGCCAGCAGCCTAGACCGACAGGGGTATGGCTACACCTTC,CASSLDRQGYGYTF
-,TRBJ1-6,TRBV18,-,TGTGCCAGCTCACCAAGGAATGCCTATAATTCACCCCTCCACTTT,CASSPRNAYNSPLHF
TRBD1,TRBJ2-5,TRBV7-6,-,TGTGCCAGCAGCTCGCGGACAGGGGGTAGGGAGACCCAGTACTTC,CASSSRTGGRETQYF
TRBD2,TRBJ2-7,TRBV7-9,few,TGTGCCAGCGTGGCAGCGGGAGAACTTGATCGAGTGTGGTTC,CASVAAGELDRVWF
-,TRBJ1-3,TRBV21-1,-,TGTGCCAGCAGCCAAACACAACCAACACCCGGAAACACCATATATTTT,CASSQTQPTPGNTIYF
-,TRBJ2-7,TRBV5-4,-,TGTGCCAGCAGCTTGGTGGCTAGCGAACCCTACGAGCAGTACTTC,CASSLVASEPYEQYF
-,TRBJ2-7,TRBV6-2/TRBV6-3,once,TGTGCCAGCAGCCCGATCTCCTACGAGCAGTACTTC,CASSPISYEQYF
-,TRBJ2-5,TRBV7-3,few,TGTGCCAGCAGCTTAAGTTCTAGCAGGCAAGAGACCCAGTACTTC,CASSLSSSRQETQYF
-,TRBJ1-6,TRBV11-3,-,TGTGCCAGCAGCTCTTGGAGGTCCTATAATTCACCCCTCCACTTT,CASSSWRSYNSPLHF
TRBD2,TRBJ2-2,TRBV29-1,-,TGCAGCGTCGGAGGGGAGGGCATAATAACCGGGGAGCTGTTTTTT,CSVGGEGIITGELFF
-,TRBJ1-1,TRBV27,-,TGTGCCAGCAGTTTAACGGTGACCACTGAAGCTTTCTTT,CASSLTVTTEAFF
-,TRBJ2-5,TRBV27,once,TGTGCCAGCAGTTTAAAACAGACCGGGGCCCAGTACTTC,CASSLKQTGAQYF
TRBD2,TRBJ2-1,TRBV5-4,-,TGTGCCAGCAGCTTGGCCTGGCTAGCGGGAGCTGAGCAGTTCTTC,CASSLAWLAGAEQFF
TRBD2,TRBJ2-3,TRBV19,-,TGTGCCAGTAGTATGATGACTAGCGGGAGTGAGCAGTATTTT,CASSMMTSGSEQYF
-,TRBJ1-4,TRBV11-3,-,TGTGCCAGCAGCCCCTACGGGGCAAGGGAAAAACTGTTTTTT,CASSPYGAREKLFF
-,TRBJ2-1,TRBV9,-,TGTGCCAGCAGCGTAACTAGCTGGGGGGAGCAGTTCTTC,CASSVTSWGEQFF
-,TRBJ2-3,TRBV11-2,few,TGTGCCAGCAGCTACAGAACAGATACGCAGTATTTT,CASSYRTDTQYF
-,TRBJ1-2,TRBV13,-,TGTGCCAGCAGCTTACGGACGAAGGCCAACTATGGCTACACCTTC,CASSLRTKANYGYTF
-,TRBJ1-2,TRBV12-3/TRBV12-4,-,TGTGCCAGCAGTGGGCATTTGGGCTACACCTTC,CASSGHLGYTF